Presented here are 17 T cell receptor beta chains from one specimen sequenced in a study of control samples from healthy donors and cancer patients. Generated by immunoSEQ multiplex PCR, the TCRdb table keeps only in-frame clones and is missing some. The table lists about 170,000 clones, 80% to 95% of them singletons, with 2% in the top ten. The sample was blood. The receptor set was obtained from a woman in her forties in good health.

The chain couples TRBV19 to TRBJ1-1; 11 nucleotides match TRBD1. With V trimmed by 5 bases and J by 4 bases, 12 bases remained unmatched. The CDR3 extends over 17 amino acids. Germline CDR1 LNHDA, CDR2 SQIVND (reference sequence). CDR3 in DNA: TGTGCCAGTAGTCTCAGGACAGGGGGCGATGGTAGCACTGAAGCTTTCTTT. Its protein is CASSLRTGGDGSTEAFF.

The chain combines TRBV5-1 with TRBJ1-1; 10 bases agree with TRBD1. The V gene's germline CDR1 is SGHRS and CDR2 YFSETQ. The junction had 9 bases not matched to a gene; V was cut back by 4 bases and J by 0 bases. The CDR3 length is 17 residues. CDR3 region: CASSKAGTGEMNTEAFF. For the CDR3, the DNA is TGCGCCAGCAGCAAAGCCGGGACAGGGGAGATGAACACTGAAGCTTTCTTT.

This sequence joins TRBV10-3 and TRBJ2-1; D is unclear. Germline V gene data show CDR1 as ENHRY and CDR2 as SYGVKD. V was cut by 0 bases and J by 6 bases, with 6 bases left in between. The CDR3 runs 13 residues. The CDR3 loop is CAISESRVNEQFF. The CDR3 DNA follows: TGTGCCATCAGTGAGTCAAGGGTCAATGAGCAGTTCTTC.

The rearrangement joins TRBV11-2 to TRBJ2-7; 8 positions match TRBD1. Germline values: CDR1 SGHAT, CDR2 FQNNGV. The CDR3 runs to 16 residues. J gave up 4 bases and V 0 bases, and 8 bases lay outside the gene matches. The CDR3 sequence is CASSLDRAGGVYEQYF. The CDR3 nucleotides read TGTGCCAGCAGCTTAGATCGGGCAGGGGGCGTATACGAGCAGTACTTC. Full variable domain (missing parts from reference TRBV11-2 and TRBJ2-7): EAGVAQSPRYKIIEKRQSVAFWCNPISGHATLYWYQQILGQGPKLLIQFQNNGVVDDSQLPKDRFSAERLKGVDSTLKIQPAKLEDSAVYLCASSLDRAGGVYEQYFGPGTRLTVT.

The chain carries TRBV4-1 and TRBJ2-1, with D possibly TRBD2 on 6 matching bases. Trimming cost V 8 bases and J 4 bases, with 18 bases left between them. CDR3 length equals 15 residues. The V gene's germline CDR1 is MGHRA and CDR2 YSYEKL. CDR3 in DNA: TGCGCCAGCCACTCCCTGGGGGGAGTATACAATGAGCAGTTCTTC. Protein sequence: CASHSLGGVYNEQFF.

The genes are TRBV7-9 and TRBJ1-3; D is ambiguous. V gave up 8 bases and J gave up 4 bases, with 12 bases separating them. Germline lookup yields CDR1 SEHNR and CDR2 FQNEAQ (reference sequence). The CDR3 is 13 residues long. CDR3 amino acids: CASDRETGNTIYF. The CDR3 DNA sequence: TGTGCCAGCGATCGGGAGACGGGAAACACCATATATTTT.

The DNA for the CDR3 is TGTGCCAGCAGTGTAAACGGGGGGGCGCTTATCACAGATACGCAGTATTTT. The encoded protein is CASSVNGGALITDTQYF. The chain links TRBV6-1 to TRBJ2-3, with TRBD2 identical over 8 bases. Trimming removed 4 bases from V and 2 bases from J; junction bases left unmatched: 11. Looked up from germline, CDR1 is MNHNS and CDR2 is SASEGT. The CDR3 loop spans 17 amino acids.

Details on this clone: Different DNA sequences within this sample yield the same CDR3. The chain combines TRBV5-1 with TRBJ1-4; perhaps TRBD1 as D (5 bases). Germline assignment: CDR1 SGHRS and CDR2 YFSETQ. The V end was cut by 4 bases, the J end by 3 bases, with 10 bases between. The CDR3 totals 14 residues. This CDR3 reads CASSLGGPNEKLFF. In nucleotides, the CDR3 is TGCGCCAGCAGCCTTGGGGGACCTAATGAAAAACTGTTTTTT.

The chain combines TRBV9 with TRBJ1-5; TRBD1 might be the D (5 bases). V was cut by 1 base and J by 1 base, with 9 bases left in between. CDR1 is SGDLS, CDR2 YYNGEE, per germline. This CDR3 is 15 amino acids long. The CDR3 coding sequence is TGTGCCAGCAGCGTATCAGGGCTCAGCAATCAGCCCCAGCATTTT. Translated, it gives CASSVSGLSNQPQHF.

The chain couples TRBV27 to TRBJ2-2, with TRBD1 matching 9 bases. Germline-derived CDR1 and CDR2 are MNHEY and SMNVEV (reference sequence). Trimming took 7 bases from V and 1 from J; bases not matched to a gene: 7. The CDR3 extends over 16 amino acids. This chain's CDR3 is CASKKPGQGNTGELFF. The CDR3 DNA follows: TGTGCCAGCAAAAAGCCGGGACAGGGGAACACCGGGGAGCTGTTTTTT.

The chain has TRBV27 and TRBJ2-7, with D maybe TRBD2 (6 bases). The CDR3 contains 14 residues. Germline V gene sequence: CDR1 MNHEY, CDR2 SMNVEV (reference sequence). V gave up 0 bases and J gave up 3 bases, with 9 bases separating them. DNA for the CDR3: TGTGCCAGCAGTTTATCGATGGGGGGCTACGAGCAGTACTTC. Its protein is CASSLSMGGYEQYF.

This chain's CDR3 is CASSFPFSASSYNEQFF. As DNA, the CDR3 is TGTGCCAGCAGTTTCCCTTTTAGCGCAAGCTCCTACAATGAGCAGTTCTTC. This chain uses TRBV28 with TRBJ2-1; possibly TRBD2 for D (5 bases). Germline-derived CDR1 and CDR2 are MDHEN and SYDVKM. The CDR3 loop spans 17 amino acids. V was trimmed by 3 bases and J by 0 bases, leaving 15 bases between them.

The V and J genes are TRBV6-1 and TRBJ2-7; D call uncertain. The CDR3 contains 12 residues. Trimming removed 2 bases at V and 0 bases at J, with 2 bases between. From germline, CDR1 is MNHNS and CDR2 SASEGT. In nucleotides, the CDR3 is TGTGCCAGCAGTGAACCCTCCTACGAGCAGTACTTC. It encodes CASSEPSYEQYF.

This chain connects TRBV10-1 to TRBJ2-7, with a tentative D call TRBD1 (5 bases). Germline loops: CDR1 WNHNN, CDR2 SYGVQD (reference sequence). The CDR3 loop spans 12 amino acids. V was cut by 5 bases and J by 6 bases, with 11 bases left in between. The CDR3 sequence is CASSSGFAEQYF. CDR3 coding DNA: TGCGCCAGCAGTTCAGGGTTTGCCGAGCAGTACTTC.

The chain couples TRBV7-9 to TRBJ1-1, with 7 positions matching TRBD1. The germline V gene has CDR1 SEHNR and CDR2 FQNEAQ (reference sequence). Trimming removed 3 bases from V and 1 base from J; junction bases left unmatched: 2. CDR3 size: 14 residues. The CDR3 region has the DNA TGTGCCAGCAGCTTTACAGGGGAGAACACTGAAGCTTTCTTT. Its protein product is CASSFTGENTEAFF.

The DNA of the CDR3 is TGTGCCAGCACTTGGACAGGATTGAACACTGAAGCTTTCTTT. Translated: CASTWTGLNTEAFF. The V call is TRBV3-1 (or the pseudogene TRBV3-2), the J call TRBJ1-1; 7 bases fit TRBD1. Germline-derived CDR1 and CDR2 are LGHDT and YNNKEL (reference sequence). V dropped 7 bases and J dropped 0; count of bases not matched to a gene: 5. The CDR3 extends over 14 amino acids.

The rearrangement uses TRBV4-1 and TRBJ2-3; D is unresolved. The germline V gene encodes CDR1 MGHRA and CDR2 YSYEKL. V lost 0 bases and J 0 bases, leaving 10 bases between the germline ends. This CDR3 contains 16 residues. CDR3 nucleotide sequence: TGCGCCAGCAGCCAAGATCCCGACGGAAGCACAGATACGCAGTATTTT. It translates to CASSQDPDGSTDTQYF.